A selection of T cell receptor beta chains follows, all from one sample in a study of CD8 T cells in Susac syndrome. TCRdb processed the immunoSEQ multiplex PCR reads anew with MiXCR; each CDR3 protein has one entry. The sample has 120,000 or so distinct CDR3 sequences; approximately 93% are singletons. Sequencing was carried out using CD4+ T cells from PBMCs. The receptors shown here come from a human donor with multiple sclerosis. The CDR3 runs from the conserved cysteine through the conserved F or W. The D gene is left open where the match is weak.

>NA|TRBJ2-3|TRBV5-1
CASGRAAFTDTQYF
TGCGCCAGCGGCCGTGCGGCGTTCACAGATACGCAGTATTTT
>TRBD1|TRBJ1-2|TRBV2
CAIENFRDRATYGYTF
TGTGCCATCGAAAACTTCCGGGACAGGGCGACCTATGGCTACACCTTC
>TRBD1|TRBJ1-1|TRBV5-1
CASSDAGGTEAFF
TGCGCCAGCAGCGATGCAGGGGGAACTGAAGCTTTCTTT
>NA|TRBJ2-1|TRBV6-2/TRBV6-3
CASNSGSRPAYNEQFF
TGTGCCAGCAACTCGGGGTCCCGCCCCGCTTACAATGAGCAGTTCTTC
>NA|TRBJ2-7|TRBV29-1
CSVGWGGQTYEQYF
TGCAGCGTTGGATGGGGCGGGCAGACCTACGAGCAGTACTTC
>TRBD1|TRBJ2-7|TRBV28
CASRTGGREQYF
TGTGCCAGCCGGACAGGGGGCCGCGAGCAGTACTTC
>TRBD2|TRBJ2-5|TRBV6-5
CASSSMERGETQYF
TGTGCCAGCAGTTCTATGGAGCGGGGAGAGACCCAGTACTTC
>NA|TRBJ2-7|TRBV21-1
CASSKVFWTLRVYEQYF
TGTGCCAGCAGCAAGGTCTTCTGGACGCTAAGAGTCTACGAGCAGTACTTC
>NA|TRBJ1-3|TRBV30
CAWSAGLKEGNTIYF
TGTGCCTGGAGCGCCGGACTGAAGGAAGGAAACACCATATATTTT
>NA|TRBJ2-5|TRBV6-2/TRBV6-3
CASGETQYF
TGTGCCAGTGGGGAGACCCAGTACTTC